This TCR beta chain was identified in a study of identical twins. One entry per CDR3 protein results from TCRdb running MiXCR on the 5' RACE reads. The data show about 900,000 distinct CDR3 sequences, roughly 12% seen once. At least ten counts were recorded for this clonotype. The CDR3 is made up of 15 amino acids. V lost 6 bases and J 0 bases, leaving 13 bases between the germline ends. Per the germline V gene, CDR1 is SGHRS and CDR2 is YFSETQ. Separately, the same data were catalogued under a study of yellow fever vaccine responses in identical twins.

The V gene is TRBV5-1, the J gene TRBJ2-1, with D tentatively TRBD2 (5 bases). The sequence was collected from a woman aged 18-29 years in good health. Sequencing was performed on PBMCs. The CDR3 DNA sequence: TGCGCCAGCACGAGGGCGGTGGTCTCCTACAATGAGCAGTTCTTC. Translating gives CASTRAVVSYNEQFF.